This T cell receptor beta chain emerged from a study of blood T cell repertoires in COVID-19. Study-level information: Specimens from acute and convalescent COVID-19 originated in the United States, Italy and Spain. Sources were T cells, B-cell-depleted T cells, or PBMCs; the material itself was cDNA or gDNA.

With 3 bases clipped from V and 5 bases from J, the junction kept 8 bases outside the gene matches. Germline V CDR1 and CDR2: SQVTM, ANQGSEA. The CDR3 covers 15 residues. Original processing notes: Amplification of reference gene primers provided the estimated nucleated cell counts. Profiled with immunoSEQ multiplex PCR; TCRdb holds only in-frame clones, not every one. Clone size and V and J calls were adopted from that table, with D and trimming inferred from the DNA. The sample yields over 100,000 clones, 84% seen once. This receptor was obtained from a man in his forties or fifties with active or convalescent COVID-19. Sequenced: peripheral blood. This sequence joins TRBV29-1 and TRBJ2-2, with TRBD2 identical over 8 bases. The CDR3 DNA follows: TGCAGCGTTGAGGGAAAGCGGGGGATAACCGGGGAGCTGTTTTTT. It encodes CSVEGKRGITGELFF.